The text below deals with one T cell receptor beta chain. This sample was included in a study of cytomegalovirus exposure and HLA in healthy donors. The primer mix had 60 Vbeta and 13 Jbeta primers. The repertoire was sequenced with immunoSEQ multiplex PCR; TCRdb's copy has only in-frame clones and lacks some. Of 150,000 to 200,000 clones in the sample, roughly 70% were seen once. Germline V lookup: CDR1 GTSNPN, CDR2 SVGIG (reference sequence). V was shortened by 0 bases and J by 6 bases, with 12 bases between the two germline ends. The CDR3 extends over 14 amino acids. The chain recombines TRBV30 with TRBJ2-1; D remains unclear. The sequencing input was PBMCs. This TCR came from a girl aged 5-17 years in good health and CMV-seronegative. The CDR3 spells CAWSVIGQSNEQFF. CDR3 coding DNA: TGTGCCTGGAGTGTAATTGGTCAGTCCAATGAGCAGTTCTTC.